A selection of T cell receptor beta chains follows, all from one sample in a study of blood T cell repertoires in COVID-19. Libraries were prepared by immunoSEQ multiplex PCR; TCRdb keeps only in-frame clonotypes and omits some of them. This repertoire shows 150,000 to 200,000 clones, roughly 77% found once; its top ten account for around 5.9%. What was sequenced was peripheral blood. The receptor set was obtained from a woman aged 40 to 55 with COVID-19, enrolled during active disease. The CDR3 runs from the conserved cysteine through the conserved F or W. D genes are given only for firm matches. A clone size is listed for some rows: how often the clone was seen (once, few, many), or a class if it is expanded.

j_gene | abundance | v_gene | d_gene | CDR3nt | CDR3aa
TRBJ1-3 | . | TRBV4-3 | . | TGCGCCAGCAGCCAAGTTGCGGGGGCCCGCCGAGGAAACACCATATATTTT | CASSQVAGARRGNTIYF
TRBJ2-7 | . | TRBV10-3 | . | TGTGCCATCAGTGAGTCCAGACAGGAGCAGTACTTC | CAISESRQEQYF
TRBJ1-5 | . | TRBV19 | . | TGTGCCAGTAGTATAACGGGCGGGTCCAATCAGCCCCAGCATTTT | CASSITGGSNQPQHF
TRBJ2-7 | . | TRBV13 | TRBD2 | TGTGCCAGCGAGAAAACCGGGACTAGCTACGAGCAGTACTTC | CASEKTGTSYEQYF
TRBJ2-2 | . | TRBV3-1/TRBV3-2 | . | TGTGCCAGCAGCCAGCGTACCATGGCCGGGGAGCTGTTTTTT | CASSQRTMAGELFF
TRBJ1-3 | . | TRBV7-9 | . | TGTGCCAGCAGCTTAGAATTCCTCTCTGGAAACACCATATATTTT | CASSLEFLSGNTIYF
TRBJ2-2 | . | TRBV5-1 | TRBD1 | TGCGCCAGCAGCGTCCGGACAGGGGACACCGGGGAGCTGTTTTTT | CASSVRTGDTGELFF
TRBJ2-1 | . | TRBV2 | TRBD1 | TGTGCCAGCAGTGCCGGGACAGGGGGCCTTCTTCAGCAGTTCTTC | CASSAGTGGLLQQFF
TRBJ1-1 | . | TRBV19 | . | TGTGCCAGTAGTGAAACCGGGTCTAAAGCTTTCTTT | CASSETGSKAFF
TRBJ2-6 | . | TRBV5-5 | . | TGTGCCAGCAGCCCGACAGGCCGGGCTGGGGCCAACGTCCTGACTTTC | CASSPTGRAGANVLTF
TRBJ2-6 | . | TRBV30 | . | TGTGCCTGGGCCCCAATTAGGACATACTTCTCTGGGGCCAACGTCCTGACTTTC | CAWAPIRTYFSGANVLTF
TRBJ2-7 | . | TRBV5-1 | . | TGCGCCAGCTCCATGATGGCCCTGGGAGTCTACGAGCAGTACTTC | CASSMMALGVYEQYF
TRBJ2-1 | . | TRBV5-1 | TRBD1 | TGCGCCAGCAGCAGAGGGACAGTTAGCTCCTACAATGAGCAGTTCTTC | CASSRGTVSSYNEQFF
TRBJ2-5 | few | TRBV7-2 | . | TGTGCCAGCAGCTTAAACATGCAAGAGACCCAGTACTTC | CASSLNMQETQYF
TRBJ1-2 | few | TRBV7-2 | . | TGTGCCAGCAGCCCACTTCGGGGGGCGCTTAACTATGGCTACACCTTC | CASSPLRGALNYGYTF
TRBJ2-1 | few | TRBV7-2 | TRBD2 | TGTGCCAGCAGCTTAGCAGCACTAGCGGGGCCCAGCTCCTACAATGAGCAGTTCTTC | CASSLAALAGPSSYNEQFF
TRBJ2-1 | . | TRBV29-1 | . | TGCAGCGTTGATGCCGGGGTCTACAATGAGCAGTTCTTC | CSVDAGVYNEQFF
TRBJ2-3 | . | TRBV5-1 | TRBD2 | TGCGCCAGCAATCCTAGCGGGAGGGCGGATACGCAGTATTTT | CASNPSGRADTQYF
TRBJ1-1 | . | TRBV7-9 | . | TGTGCCAGCAGCTCCCAGATGAACACTGAAGCTTTCTTT | CASSSQMNTEAFF
TRBJ2-1 | few | TRBV19 | . | TGTGCCAGTAGTTTACAGGGTGGTTTGGTTAATGAGCAGTTCTTC | CASSLQGGLVNEQFF
TRBJ2-5 | . | TRBV3-1/TRBV3-2 | TRBD2 | TGTGCCAGCAGCCGGGCGGCTAGCGGGGCCCAGCAGTACTTC | CASSRAASGAQQYF
TRBJ2-2 | . | TRBV3-1/TRBV3-2 | . | TGTGCCAGCAGCCAAACGGGGAACACCGGGGAGCTGTTTTTT | CASSQTGNTGELFF
TRBJ2-3 | . | TRBV7-2 | TRBD2 | TGTGCCAGCAGCTTAGGTGCTAGCGGGGCCACAGATACGCAGTATTTT | CASSLGASGATDTQYF
TRBJ2-1 | . | TRBV11-2 | TRBD2 | TGTGCCAGCAGCAGAGCGGGGGACGATGAGCAGTTCTTC | CASSRAGDDEQFF
TRBJ2-1 | . | TRBV3-1/TRBV3-2 | . | TGTGCCAGCAGCCAAGGTTCGGGTTATAGGAATGAGCAGTTCTTC | CASSQGSGYRNEQFF
TRBJ2-7 | . | TRBV2 | TRBD1 | TGTGCCAGCAACCGCCTGGGACAGGCTGATTCCGTCTACGAGCAGTACTTC | CASNRLGQADSVYEQYF
TRBJ1-1 | . | TRBV30 | TRBD1 | TGTGCCTGGAGTTTGGGGACAGGGCACACTGAAGCTTTCTTT | CAWSLGTGHTEAFF
TRBJ2-5 | . | TRBV4-3 | . | TGCGCCAGCAGCCAAGATAGTGGGGAGGAGACCCAGTACTTC | CASSQDSGEETQYF
TRBJ2-1 | . | TRBV7-8 | TRBD2 | TGTGCCAGCAGACCAGGGGGAGGCGGGAGGGGTGAGCAGTTCTTC | CASRPGGGGRGEQFF
TRBJ2-5 | . | TRBV2 | . | TGTGCCAGCAAATCCTCCTCGGAGACCCAGTACTTC | CASKSSSETQYF
TRBJ2-1 | once | TRBV7-9 | TRBD2 | TGTGCCAGCAGCTTAGATTCTAGCGGGATTGAGCAGTTCTTC | CASSLDSSGIEQFF
TRBJ2-5 | . | TRBV27 | TRBD1 | TGTGCCAGCAGTCGGTATTGGACAGGGGAAGAGACCCAGTACTTC | CASSRYWTGEETQYF
TRBJ2-7 | . | TRBV5-4 | . | TGTGCCAGCAGCAGGGATTTGGGGGGCGGCGGGAGCTACGAGCAGTACTTC | CASSRDLGGGGSYEQYF
TRBJ2-1 | . | TRBV5-4 | . | TGTGCCAGCAGCCAACGTACGGGAGTGTTTTACAATGAGCAGTTCTTC | CASSQRTGVFYNEQFF
TRBJ2-2 | . | TRBV24-1 | . | TGTGCCACCAGTGATTCGGGTATCCCCGGGGAGCTGTTTTTT | CATSDSGIPGELFF
TRBJ2-1 | . | TRBV4-2 | . | TGTGCCAGCAGCCAAGGACAGGACAACTCCTACAATGAGCAGTTCTTC | CASSQGQDNSYNEQFF
TRBJ1-3 | . | TRBV19 | TRBD1 | TGTGCCAGTAGTATCATCAGGGGGAAGAGCTCTGGAAACACCATATATTTT | CASSIIRGKSSGNTIYF
TRBJ1-2 | few | TRBV7-2 | TRBD1 | TGTGCCAGCAGCCCGGGGACAGGGCGGCAGACCTTC | CASSPGTGRQTF
TRBJ1-1 | . | TRBV7-3 | . | TGTGCCAGCAGCATCGGGATTGGGCTAGGGGGGAACACTGAAGCTTTCTTT | CASSIGIGLGGNTEAFF